Following are 21 T cell receptor beta chains from one sample sequenced in a study of shared clonotypes between healthy human individuals. CD45RO-negative, CCR7-selected cells formed the naive CD8 fraction, which excluded terminally differentiated effector memory CD45RA+ cells. Profiled with immunoSEQ multiplex PCR; TCRdb holds only in-frame clones, not every one. Seen here are under 1 million clones, around 92% observed once, and the top ten hold more than 20%. Sequencing was done on a sample of naive CD8+ T cells sorted from blood. These receptors were collected from a man younger than 40 in good health.

The chain is built from TRBV7-6 and TRBJ2-1; the match to TRBD2 covers 8 bases. This CDR3 contains 16 residues. Germline V gene data show CDR1 as SGHVS and CDR2 as FNYEAQ. Trimming cost V 2 bases and J 8 bases; bases outside gene matches: 11. CDR3 residues: CASSLSTSVFIDEQFF. CDR3 bases: TGTGCCAGCAGCTTATCGACTAGCGTGTTTATCGATGAGCAGTTCTTC.

This sequence joins TRBV2 and TRBJ2-3, with D perhaps matching TRBD2 (5 bases). The CDR3 covers 10 residues. Germline V gives CDR1 SNHLY, CDR2 FYNNEI. The DNA of the CDR3 is TGTGCTCTAGCCACAGATACGCAGTATTTT. It codes for CALATDTQYF.

As to this clone: One base away lies a much larger clone, so this may be a sequencing read error. In the same sample, other DNA sequences code for this CDR3. This chain connects TRBV11-2 to TRBJ2-3; D unresolved. V was clipped by 4 bases and J by 2 bases, with 1 base between them. CDR1 and CDR2 (germline): SGHAT, FQNNGV. CDR3 length equals 11 residues. Here the CDR3 reads CASSYTDTQYF. CDR3 DNA: TGTGCCAGCAGCTACACAGATACGCAGTATTTT.

This chain links TRBV28 with TRBJ1-1; D is unresolved. CDR1 and CDR2 from the germline V gene are MDHEN and SYDVKM. The CDR3 is 16 residues long. The V and J ends lost 5 bases and 1 base respectively, with 17 bases between them. Here the CDR3 DNA reads TGTGCCAGCAGTCCCAATAATCAGGCGCGGAACACTGAAGCTTTCTTT. Translation gives CASSPNNQARNTEAFF.

The chain recombines TRBV5-1 with TRBJ1-2; no reliable D call. V was pared by 4 bases and J by 6 bases, with 16 bases between. The germline CDR1 and CDR2 sequences are SGHRS and YFSETQ. This CDR3 has 14 residues. CDR3 in DNA: TGCGCCAGCAGCCCGTGGGTAGACGAGGATGGCTACACCTTC. The encoded protein is CASSPWVDEDGYTF.

The chain carries TRBV7-3 and TRBJ2-3, with TRBD2 identical over 8 bases. The V and J ends lost 2 bases and 0 bases, in that order; junction bases with no gene match: 7. Germline assignment: CDR1 SGHTA and CDR2 FQGTGA. The CDR3 covers 17 residues. The CDR3 loop reads CASSLAPSGSSTDTQYF. CDR3 nucleotides: TGTGCCAGCAGCTTAGCGCCTAGCGGGTCTAGCACAGATACGCAGTATTTT.

This chain connects TRBV9 to TRBJ2-2; 7 nucleotides agree with TRBD1. CDR1 is SGDLS, CDR2 YYNGEE, per germline. CDR3 length: 15 residues. V gave up 4 bases and J gave up 2 bases; unmatched junction bases: 5. CDR3 loop: CASSPWTGNTGELFF. CDR3 nucleotide sequence: TGTGCCAGCAGCCCATGGACAGGCAACACCGGGGAGCTGTTTTTT.

This chain connects TRBV7-2 to TRBJ2-7, with TRBD1 matching over 9 bases. Germline V gene data show CDR1 as SGHTA and CDR2 as FQGNSA. This CDR3 contains 15 residues. The V gene end was trimmed by 5 bases and the J gene end by 0 bases; junction bases not matched to a gene: 5. The CDR3 sequence is CASSTRTGASYEQYF. CDR3 in DNA: TGTGCCAGCAGCACACGGACAGGGGCCTCCTACGAGCAGTACTTC. The variable domain in full, with the rest retrieved from reference TRBV7-2 and TRBJ2-7, is GAGVSQSPSNKVTEKGKDVELRCDPISGHTALYWYRQSLGQGLEFLIYFQGNSAPDKSGLPSDRFSAERTGGSVSTLTIQRTQQEDSAVYLCASSTRTGASYEQYFGPGTRLTVT.

The chain is built from TRBV7-8 and TRBJ2-1; D remains ambiguous. V gave up 1 base and J gave up 7 bases, with 11 bases separating them. This CDR3 is built from 14 residues. CDR1 is SGHVS, CDR2 FQNEAQ, per germline. The CDR3 DNA sequence: TGTGCCAGCAGCTTAGATACACTAAATAATGAGCAGTTCTTC. It yields the protein CASSLDTLNNEQFF. Full variable domain (remainder filled in from reference TRBV7-8 and TRBJ2-1): GAGVSQSPRYKVAKRGQDVALRCDPISGHVSLFWYQQALGQGPEFLTYFQNEAQLDKSGLPSDRFFAERPEGSVSTLKIQRTQQEDSAVYLCASSLDTLNNEQFFGPGTRLTVL.

The chain combines TRBV5-1 with TRBJ2-2; 8 nucleotides align to TRBD1. V trimming: 4 bases; J trimming: 7 bases; junction bases outside the gene matches: 12. This CDR3 has 16 residues. Germline values: CDR1 SGHRS, CDR2 YFSETQ. The CDR3 sequence: CASSHDRTGRGGELFF. CDR3 in DNA: TGCGCCAGCAGCCACGACCGGACAGGGCGCGGCGGGGAGCTGTTTTTT.

The V call is TRBV9, the J call TRBJ2-3; D is perhaps TRBD2 (6 bases). V was trimmed by 4 bases and J by 4 bases, leaving 19 bases between them. Germline V lookup: CDR1 SGDLS, CDR2 YYNGEE. CDR3 length: 16 residues. The CDR3 reads CASSPGLRRESDTQYF. CDR3 DNA: TGTGCCAGCAGCCCGGGACTCCGGAGGGAGTCAGATACGCAGTATTTT. Based on the CDR3 plus reference TRBV9 and TRBJ2-3, the full variable domain is DSGVTQTPKHLITATGQRVTLRCSPRSGDLSVYWYQQSLDQGLQFLIQYYNGEERAKGNILERFSAQQFPDLHSELNLSSLELGDSALYFCASSPGLRRESDTQYFGPGTRLTVL.

This rearrangement joins TRBV27 to TRBJ2-7, with 14 bases matching TRBD2. Looked up from germline, CDR1 is MNHEY and CDR2 is SMNVEV (reference sequence). The CDR3 totals 18 residues. Unmatched junction bases numbered 11, after V lost 3 bases and J lost 4 bases. The CDR3 coding sequence is TGTGCCAGCAGTTTGCGAATTCCGGGACTAGCGGGAGAGTACGAGCAGTACTTC. Protein sequence: CASSLRIPGLAGEYEQYF.

This chain links TRBV27 with TRBJ2-2; TRBD1 or TRBD2 may be the D gene (5 bases each). This CDR3 spans 14 amino acids. V dropped 6 bases and J dropped 4 bases, with 12 bases sitting between them. Germline-derived CDR1 and CDR2 are MNHEY and SMNVEV (reference sequence). In nucleotides, the CDR3 is TGTGCCAGCAGGTGGGACCTCATCACCGGGGAGCTGTTTTTT. As protein: CASRWDLITGELFF.

V gene TRBV6-6 combines with J gene TRBJ2-1; 9 bases agree with TRBD1. Trimming at V came to 8 bases and at J to 7 bases, leaving 9 bases not matched to a gene. The CDR3 has 14 amino acids. Germline V gene data show CDR1 as MNHNY and CDR2 as SVGAGI (reference sequence). The CDR3 DNA reads TGTGCCAGCGACGGGACAGGGAATTGGAATGAGCAGTTCTTC. This sequence encodes CASDGTGNWNEQFF.

The chain has TRBV15 and TRBJ1-1; D not certain. Looked up from germline, CDR1 is LNHNV and CDR2 is YYDKDF (reference sequence). Between the trimmed V and J ends, which lost 0 bases and 7 bases, there was a span of 12 bases. This CDR3 is 14 amino acids long. Written as DNA, the CDR3 is TGTGCCACCAGCAGAGAAGGCAGCGCCTATGAAGCTTTCTTT. Its translation: CATSREGSAYEAFF.

The CDR3 coding sequence is TGTGCCAGCTCTCCCACCGAGAGAGGGGGCGCATCCTACGAGCAGTACTTC. This codes for CASSPTERGGASYEQYF. This chain links TRBV18 with TRBJ2-7; 7 bases are shared with TRBD1. Germline lookup yields CDR1 KGHSH and CDR2 LQKENI. The V segment lost 6 bases and the J segment 1 base; nucleotides outside the gene matches: 15. This CDR3 is built from 17 residues.

The chain combines TRBV14 with TRBJ2-2; D remains ambiguous. V was clipped by 0 bases and J by 5 bases, with 13 bases between them. Germline V CDR1 and CDR2: SGHDN, FVKESK. The CDR3 runs to 16 residues. The CDR3 sequence is CASSQEMFVGTGELFF. The CDR3 DNA follows: TGTGCCAGCAGCCAAGAAATGTTTGTGGGGACCGGGGAGCTGTTTTTT.

The chain couples TRBV30 to TRBJ2-7; D is unclear. Germline lookup yields CDR1 GTSNPN and CDR2 SVGIG (reference sequence). The length of the CDR3 is 19 residues. Trimming took off 0 bases at V and 2 bases at J, with 26 bases between the two ends. The DNA for the CDR3 is TGTGCCTGGAGTGTAGGTTTGGGAAATGATGAGGTTCCCACCTACGAGCAGTACTTC. Protein product: CAWSVGLGNDEVPTYEQYF. Using reference TRBV30 and TRBJ2-7 for the parts outside the CDR3, the full variable domain is SQTIHQWPATLVQPVGSPLSLECTVEGTSNPNLYWYRQAAGRGLQLLFYSVGIGQISSEVPQNLSASRPQDRQFILSSKKLLLSDSGFYLCAWSVGLGNDEVPTYEQYFGPGTRLTVT.

The chain is built from TRBV11-1 and TRBJ2-3, with a weak D call TRBD2 (6 bases). The CDR3 covers 15 residues. V was trimmed by 5 bases and J by 2 bases, leaving 14 bases between them. The germline gives CDR1 SGHAT, CDR2 FQDESV (reference sequence). CDR3 DNA: TGTGCCAGCAGCCGCCGGGAGCTTTCCACAGATACGCAGTATTTT. It yields the protein CASSRRELSTDTQYF.

This chain joins TRBV27 and TRBJ2-5; D unclear. The V end was cut by 1 base, the J end by 0 bases, with 6 bases between. The germline gives CDR1 MNHEY, CDR2 SMNVEV (reference sequence). The CDR3 spans 14 residues. In DNA form, the CDR3 reads TGTGCCAGCAGTTTATTTCCCTACCAAGAGACCCAGTACTTC. Protein sequence: CASSLFPYQETQYF.

The chain uses TRBV15 and TRBJ1-2, with 7 bases fitting TRBD1. The CDR3 contains 14 residues. Germline V lookup: CDR1 LNHNV, CDR2 YYDKDF (reference sequence). V was clipped by 4 bases and J by 5 bases; unmatched bases: 7. CDR3 loop: CATSTRTGSYGYTF. The CDR3 DNA reads as TGTGCCACCAGCACCAGGACAGGTTCTTATGGCTACACCTTC.